The 18 T cell receptor beta chains below were found in one sample sequenced in a study of blood T cell repertoires in COVID-19 (dated by TCRdb to 2020 to 2022). Receptor amplification or capture employed the immunoSEQ multiplex PCR assay. TCRdb carries this immuneACCESS record with in-frame sequences only. Its versions omit some clonotypes, under half of them owing to an unresolved V gene in the studies checked, with the rest unexplained. The sample table records around 75,000 clones; 85% to 90% of these occur just once. 1.1% to 1.5% of the sample lies in the top ten. The specimen was peripheral blood. Receptors originate from a human donor in a cohort sampled during active COVID-19.

On this clone itself: The junction does not match germline at one end; this may be a read error. This sequence joins TRBV7-7 and TRBJ2-5; TRBD2 aligns across 7 bases. CDR1 is SSHAT, CDR2 FNYEAQ, per germline (reference sequence). The CDR3 is 15 residues long. CDR3 amino acids: CASSLTLAEGETQYF. The CDR3 DNA reads TGTGCTAGCAGCTTAACGCTAGCGGAGGGGGAGACCCAGTACTTC.

This clone has only one observation. The chain couples TRBV6-5 to TRBJ2-5, with D possibly matching TRBD2 (6 bases). V shed 5 bases and J shed 4 bases, with 14 bases lying between them. The CDR3 contains 14 residues. Germline V gene lookup returns CDR1 MNHEY and CDR2 SVGAGI. CDR3 sequence reads: CASSPQEGPETQYF. CDR3 bases: TGTGCCAGCAGTCCCCAGGAGGGCCCAGAGACCCAGTACTTC.

The J gene is TRBJ2-1, the V gene TRBV27; 9 bases fit TRBD1. V trimming: 6 bases; J trimming: 1 base; junction bases outside the gene matches: 4. CDR3 length: 15 amino acids. Per the germline V gene, CDR1 is MNHEY and CDR2 is SMNVEV (reference sequence). CDR3 sequence reads: CASRQGAVSYNEQFF. CDR3 bases: TGTGCCAGCAGACAGGGGGCGGTGTCCTACAATGAGCAGTTCTTC.

The chain joins TRBV6-6 to TRBJ1-2; 10 nucleotides agree with TRBD1. V dropped 7 bases and J dropped 4; count of bases not matched to a gene: 3. Germline loops: CDR1 MNHNY, CDR2 SVGAGI (reference sequence). The CDR3 covers 13 residues. CDR3 residues: CASTRQGAYGYTF. CDR3 bases: TGTGCCAGCACTCGACAGGGGGCCTATGGCTACACCTTC.

This sequence joins TRBV4-1 and TRBJ1-2; TRBD1 agrees at 11 bases. Losses at the gene ends were 1 base for V and 8 bases for J; bases not matched to a gene: 9. Germline values: CDR1 MGHRA, CDR2 YSYEKL. The CDR3 spans 16 residues. In DNA, the CDR3 is TGCGCCAGCAGCCAAGTGCCCGGACAGGGGGCAAGAGGCTACACCTTC. Its translation is CASSQVPGQGARGYTF.

This clone was seen only once. The CDR3, as DNA: TGTGCCACCAGTGATGACAGTGAACAGAAACTGTTTTTT. Protein: CATSDDSEQKLFF. The chain has TRBV24-1 and TRBJ1-4, with D possibly being TRBD1 (5 bases). Germline CDR1 reads KGHDR; CDR2 reads SFDVKD. CDR3 length: 13 residues. Trimming left V 3 bases short and J 11 bases short, with 12 bases between.

This clone was recorded once. J is TRBJ1-4 and V is TRBV21-1; the table's TRBD1 call for D was not verified on the DNA. TRBV21-1 is shown as a pseudogene. The CDR3 is 14 residues long. CDR3 residues: CASSKGTGDEKLFF. The DNA of the CDR3 is TGTGCCAGCAGCAAGGGGACAGGAGATGAAAAACTGTTTTTT.

The chain recombines TRBV10-3 with TRBJ2-7; TRBD2 matches 10 bases. V lost 3 bases to trimming and J lost 2 bases; unmatched junction nucleotides: 1. Per the germline V gene, CDR1 is ENHRY and CDR2 is SYGVKD. The CDR3 covers 14 residues. CDR3 protein: CAISEAGGPYEQYF. The CDR3 nucleotides are TGTGCCATCAGTGAAGCGGGAGGGCCCTACGAGCAGTACTTC.

The chain recombines TRBV19 with TRBJ2-1, with TRBD2 identical over 8 bases. This CDR3 is built from 12 residues. The germline CDR1 and CDR2 sequences are LNHDA and SQIVND (reference sequence). The V and J ends lost 7 bases and 4 bases, in that order; junction bases with no gene match: 0. CDR3 nucleotides: TGTGCCAGTACTAGCGGGTACAATGAGCAGTTCTTC. As protein: CASTSGYNEQFF.

DNA of the CDR3: TGTGCCAGCAGTTTAGAAAGGAGCGGCCAAGAGACCCAGTACTTC. Amino acid sequence: CASSLERSGQETQYF. The chain has TRBV27 and TRBJ2-5; D is possibly TRBD2 (5 bases). CDR3 size: 15 residues. With 2 bases removed from V and 1 base from J, the gap between germline ends came to 11 bases. From germline, CDR1 is MNHEY and CDR2 SMNVEV (reference sequence).

The rearrangement links TRBV6-6 to TRBJ2-1, with a weak D call TRBD1 (5 bases). Germline CDR1 MNHNY, CDR2 SVGAGI (reference sequence). V lost 5 bases, J lost 5 bases, and 16 bases lay in between. This CDR3 contains 15 residues. As DNA, the CDR3 is TGTGCCAGCAGTATATGGCAGGGTGGGCACAATGAGCAGTTCTTC. This codes for CASSIWQGGHNEQFF.

V gene TRBV6-5 combines with J gene TRBJ1-4; 7 bases fit TRBD1. The CDR3 length is 15 residues. From germline, CDR1 is MNHEY and CDR2 SVGAGI. J was trimmed by 8 bases and V by 6 bases; bases with no gene match: 12. The CDR3 here is CASRERDSQGEKLFF. The CDR3 DNA reads TGTGCCAGCAGGGAGAGGGACAGTCAAGGGGAAAAACTGTTTTTT.

The chain uses TRBV10-3 and TRBJ2-3, with TRBD2 matching 7 bases. Germline CDR1 ENHRY, CDR2 SYGVKD. Trimming removed 6 bases from V and 3 bases from J; junction bases left unmatched: 12. This CDR3 region has 16 residues. The CDR3 DNA is TGTGCCATCAGGGGGACTAAGCGGGAAAAAACAGATACGCAGTATTTT. Protein sequence: CAIRGTKREKTDTQYF.

This chain joins TRBV3-1 (or the pseudogene TRBV3-2) and TRBJ2-1; TRBD1 aligns across 7 bases. The CDR3 is 18 residues long. V trimming: 1 base; J trimming: 6 bases; junction bases outside the gene matches: 15. Germline-derived CDR1 and CDR2 are LGHDT and YNNKEL (reference sequence). The CDR3 protein is CASSQGPSTGYYFNEQFF. The CDR3 DNA is TGTGCCAGCAGCCAAGGACCATCGACAGGGTATTATTTCAATGAGCAGTTCTTC.

This chain uses TRBV4-2 with TRBJ2-3; 11 positions agree with TRBD2. The CDR3 is 16 amino acids. Trimming cost V 0 bases and J 2 bases; bases outside gene matches: 1. Germline loops: CDR1 LGHNA, CDR2 YNFKEQ. DNA for the CDR3: TGTGCCAGCAGCCAAGAGACTAGCGGGAACACAGATACGCAGTATTTT. It is translated as CASSQETSGNTDTQYF.

The rearrangement uses TRBV6-5 and TRBJ2-6; D is ambiguous. This CDR3 comprises 13 residues. V lost 10 bases and J lost 0, with 7 bases in between. Germline V CDR1 and CDR2: MNHEY, SVGAGI. CDR3 loop: CATRSSGANVLTF. CDR3 DNA: TGTGCCACCCGGAGCTCTGGGGCCAACGTCCTGACTTTC.

The V and J genes are TRBV5-1 and TRBJ2-1, with TRBD2 identical over 11 bases. This CDR3 region has 15 residues. V shed 4 bases, J shed 6 bases, and the junction held 6 bases outside the gene matches. The germline V gene encodes CDR1 SGHRS and CDR2 YFSETQ. The CDR3 sequence is CASSPRTSGPNEQFF. DNA of the CDR3: TGCGCCAGCAGCCCTCGGACTAGCGGGCCCAATGAGCAGTTCTTC.

The rearrangement uses TRBV4-2 and TRBJ2-3; 8 bases map to TRBD2. The junction had 6 bases not matched to a gene; V was cut back by 2 bases and J by 5 bases. The germline V gene has CDR1 LGHNA and CDR2 YNFKEQ. The CDR3 extends over 15 amino acids. The CDR3, as DNA: TGTGCCAGCAGCCAAATAGCGGGATCGAGAGATACGCAGTATTTT. It encodes CASSQIAGSRDTQYF.